A single sample gave rise to the 17 T cell receptor beta chains below, sequenced in a study of blood T cell repertoires in COVID-19 (dated by TCRdb to between 2020 and 2021). The library came from the immunoSEQ multiplex PCR assay. Held by TCRdb, this immuneACCESS table contains in-frame sequences only and omits some clones. Under half of the omission traces to an unresolved V gene where checked; the cause of the rest is unknown. For this sample the table gives about 440,000 clones, of which about 89% were detected only once. Of the sample, roughly 4% falls within the top ten clones. Sequenced: peripheral blood. The receptor source for this set is a woman in her twenties or thirties with acute or convalescent COVID-19.

The CDR3 sequence is CSAEGGRRPEAFF. The CDR3 nucleotides read TGCAGCGCAGAGGGAGGGAGGCGCCCCGAAGCTTTCTTT. The chain links TRBV29-1 to TRBJ1-1, with D unclear. The CDR3 spans 13 residues. Germline V gives CDR1 SQVTM, CDR2 ANQGSEA. The V end was cut by 7 bases, the J end by 8 bases, with 20 bases between.

The chain links TRBV10-3 to TRBJ1-1; D may be TRBD1 (6 bases). Per the germline V gene, CDR1 is ENHRY and CDR2 is SYGVKD. The CDR3 covers 12 residues. V gave up 6 bases and J gave up 2 bases, with 7 bases separating them. The DNA of the CDR3 is TGTGCCATCAGACAGGGCAACACTGAAGCTTTCTTT. It encodes CAIRQGNTEAFF.

The chain is built from TRBV19 and TRBJ1-4; the match to TRBD1 covers 7 bases. The CDR3 loop spans 13 amino acids. Germline assignment: CDR1 LNHDA and CDR2 SQIVND (reference sequence). Losses at the gene ends were 7 bases for V and 7 bases for J; bases not matched to a gene: 6. The CDR3 sequence is CASKGAPPEKLFF. CDR3 DNA: TGTGCCAGTAAGGGGGCGCCTCCTGAAAAACTGTTTTTT.

The chain carries TRBV5-1 and TRBJ2-7; D perhaps matches TRBD1 (5 bases). The CDR3 consists of 14 residues. V lost 2 bases and J lost 2, with 11 bases in between. Germline loops: CDR1 SGHRS, CDR2 YFSETQ. CDR3 DNA: TGCGCCAGCAGCTTTTATTCAGGGACCTACGAGCAGTACTTC. As protein: CASSFYSGTYEQYF. Full variable domain (remainder filled in from reference TRBV5-1 and TRBJ2-7): KAGVTQTPRYLIKTRGQQVTLSCSPISGHRSVSWYQQTPGQGLQFLFEYFSETQRNKGNFPGRFSGRQFSNSRSEMNVSTLELGDSALYLCASSFYSGTYEQYFGPGTRLTVT.

V gene TRBV21-1 combines with J gene TRBJ1-2; the D call TRBD1 from the table was never checked on the DNA. TRBV21-1 is designated a pseudogene. The CDR3 has 18 residues. Written as DNA, the CDR3 is TGTGCCAGCAGCAAAGTCCGGCGTCCTCTAGGGGTATGCTATGGCTACACCTTC. Translation: CASSKVRRPLGVCYGYTF.

This chain connects TRBV5-6 to TRBJ2-6, with TRBD1 matching 8 bases. V lost 2 bases to trimming and J lost 0 bases; unmatched junction nucleotides: 4. Looked up from germline, CDR1 is SGHDT and CDR2 is YYEEEE. The CDR3 is made up of 17 amino acids. This CDR3 reads CASSLKDRVSGANVLTF. The DNA of the CDR3 is TGTGCCAGCAGCTTAAAGGACAGGGTCTCTGGGGCCAACGTCCTGACTTTC.

V and J are TRBV6-4 and TRBJ1-1, with a tentative D call TRBD1 (5 bases). The CDR3 has 13 amino acids. V was shortened by 6 bases and J by 1 base, with 9 bases between the two germline ends. The germline CDR1 and CDR2 sequences are MRHNA and SNTAGT. The CDR3 bases are TGTGCCAGCAGATTACAGGAGAACACTGAAGCTTTCTTT. It is translated as CASRLQENTEAFF.

CDR3 in DNA: TGCAGCGTTGCCGGGACAGGGAGGAGCACAGATACGCAGTATTTT. It encodes CSVAGTGRSTDTQYF. The chain is built from TRBV29-1 and TRBJ2-3, with 9 nucleotides matching TRBD1. Germline lookup yields CDR1 SQVTM and CDR2 ANQGSEA. The CDR3 consists of 15 residues. Trimming cost V 4 bases and J 0 bases; bases outside gene matches: 5.

The CDR3: CAWMGGSGANVLTF. CDR3 in DNA: TGTGCCTGGATGGGGGGCTCTGGGGCCAACGTCCTGACTTTC. The V call is TRBV30, the J call TRBJ2-6; D possibly corresponds to TRBD2 (6 bases). Trimming removed 4 bases from V and 0 bases from J, with 7 bases in between. The length of the CDR3 is 14 residues. Per germline, CDR1 GTSNPN and CDR2 SVGIG (reference sequence).

The V call is TRBV24-1, the J call TRBJ2-5; 8 bases match TRBD2. This CDR3 comprises 15 residues. Germline values: CDR1 KGHDR, CDR2 SFDVKD. V gave up 12 bases and J gave up 1 base; unmatched junction bases: 12. This CDR3 reads CAAASGSRPQETQYF. The CDR3 nucleotides are TGTGCCGCAGCTAGCGGGTCCCGTCCCCAAGAGACCCAGTACTTC.

The chain is built from TRBV5-1 and TRBJ1-4; D not resolved. This CDR3 is 13 amino acids long. Trimming removed 3 bases from V and 8 bases from J, with 11 bases in between. Germline values: CDR1 SGHRS, CDR2 YFSETQ. CDR3 in amino acids: CASSSGVSEKLFF. CDR3 DNA sequence: TGCGCCAGCAGCTCGGGAGTTTCCGAAAAACTGTTTTTT.

This clone was counted many times. The chain carries TRBV5-1 and TRBJ1-5; no clear D gene. Germline-derived CDR1 and CDR2 are SGHRS and YFSETQ. The CDR3 runs 14 residues. V gave up 2 bases and J gave up 3 bases, with 9 bases separating them. CDR3 in amino acids: CASSLEGINQPQHF. CDR3 in DNA: TGCGCCAGCAGCTTAGAGGGAATCAATCAGCCCCAGCATTTT.

This rearrangement joins TRBV6-5 to TRBJ2-5; no definite D call. Germline V CDR1 and CDR2: MNHEY, SVGAGI. V was pared by 4 bases and J by 5 bases, with 11 bases between. The CDR3 extends over 13 amino acids. In nucleotides, the CDR3 is TGTGCCAGCAGTTGGTCCGTGGCCGAGACCCAGTACTTC. This translates into CASSWSVAETQYF.

The chain combines TRBV5-6 with TRBJ2-1; 10 nucleotides match TRBD1. CDR1 is SGHDT and CDR2 is YYEEEE in the germline V gene. The CDR3 has 14 residues. Trimming took 4 bases from V and 12 from J; bases not matched to a gene: 10. This chain's CDR3 is CASSAGDRGGGQFF. As DNA, the CDR3 is TGTGCCAGCAGCGCCGGGGACAGGGGAGGTGGGCAGTTCTTC.

J is TRBJ1-1 and V is TRBV7-2; D might be TRBD1 (6 bases). The germline gives CDR1 SGHTA, CDR2 FQGNSA. V lost 3 bases to trimming and J lost 7 bases, with 9 bases between them. This CDR3 region has 12 residues. CDR3 coding DNA: TGTGCCAGCAGCTTTGGACAGATTGAAGCTTTCTTT. This sequence encodes CASSFGQIEAFF.

The rearrangement links TRBV5-4 to TRBJ1-2, with a possible D match to TRBD1 (5 bases). Trimming cost V 0 bases and J 0 bases, with 9 bases left between them. The CDR3 is 15 residues long. Germline V CDR1 and CDR2: SGHNT, YYREEE (reference sequence). The CDR3 is CASSLGSGTNYGYTF. CDR3 DNA sequence: TGTGCCAGCAGCTTGGGCTCAGGGACTAACTATGGCTACACCTTC.

The chain couples TRBV28 to TRBJ2-7; TRBD1 agrees at 8 bases. With 4 bases clipped from V and 1 base from J, the junction kept 15 bases outside the gene matches. Germline loops: CDR1 MDHEN, CDR2 SYDVKM. The CDR3 loop spans 18 amino acids. As DNA, the CDR3 is TGTGCCAGCAGTTCCTATAAGACCTCGCAGGGGGCGTCCTACGAGCAGTACTTC. Protein product: CASSSYKTSQGASYEQYF. The full variable domain, in which reference TRBV28 and TRBJ2-7 provide the parts outside the CDR3, is DVKVTQSSRYLVKRTGEKVFLECVQDMDHENMFWYRQDPGLGLRLIYFSYDVKMKEKGDIPEGYSVSREKKERFSLILESASTNQTSMYLCASSSYKTSQGASYEQYFGPGTRLTVT.